The 26 T cell receptor beta chains in this list originate from one sample, sequenced in a study of siplizumab effects on memory and regulatory T cells. Libraries were prepared by immunoSEQ multiplex PCR; TCRdb keeps only in-frame clonotypes and omits some of them. The sample records more than 45,000 clones, approximately 97% being singletons. The sample comprised naive CD4+ T cells sorted from blood. Receptors originate from a human donor in good health.

As DNA, the CDR3 is TGCGCCAGCAGCGCCCTGGGGCCCCGCACAGATACGCAGTATTTT. Protein sequence: CASSALGPRTDTQYF. The genes are TRBV5-1 and TRBJ2-3; TRBD1 is a possible D gene (5 bases). Germline CDR1 and CDR2: SGHRS and YFSETQ. The CDR3 is 15 amino acids. V gave up 4 bases and J gave up 1 base, with 13 bases separating them.

This clone is a singleton in its sample. This sequence joins TRBV5-5 and TRBJ1-1; D might be TRBD1 (5 bases). CDR1 and CDR2 (germline): SGHKS, YYEKEE (reference sequence). The ends were cut back, 3 bases at V and 4 bases at J, with 16 bases in the middle. The CDR3 runs 15 residues. The CDR3 DNA reads as TGTGCCAGCAGCTCTCGGGACCCTGGTGCCACTGAAGCTTTCTTT. Protein sequence: CASSSRDPGATEAFF.

The V and J genes are TRBV27 and TRBJ1-5; D might be TRBD1 (5 bases). The CDR3 is 13 amino acids. Germline V gene sequence: CDR1 MNHEY, CDR2 SMNVEV (reference sequence). Trimming removed 3 bases at V and 7 bases at J, with 10 bases between. The CDR3 region has the DNA TGTGCCAGCAGTTTGAGAAGGGACCAGCCCCAGCATTTT. This sequence encodes CASSLRRDQPQHF.

The chain has TRBV18 and TRBJ2-2; TRBD1 aligns across 9 bases. V shed 3 bases and J 6 bases; nucleotides not matched to a gene: 14. Looked up from germline, CDR1 is KGHSH and CDR2 is LQKENI. The CDR3 sequence is 18 residues long. The CDR3 DNA follows: TGTGCCAGCTCACCTTGGACAGGGGACTCAAAATCCGCCGGGGAGCTGTTTTTT. This sequence encodes CASSPWTGDSKSAGELFF. Drawing the rest from reference TRBV18 and TRBJ2-2, the complete variable domain is NAGVMQNPRHLVRRRGQEARLRCSPMKGHSHVYWYRQLPEEGLKFMVYLQKENIIDESGMPKERFSAEFPKEGPSILRIQQVVRGDSAAYFCASSPWTGDSKSAGELFFGEGSRLTVL.

This chain links TRBV5-5 with TRBJ1-3, with D hard to call. The CDR3 has 14 amino acids. Trimming took 7 bases from V and 2 from J, leaving 13 bases between them. The germline V gene encodes CDR1 SGHKS and CDR2 YYEKEE (reference sequence). The CDR3: CASGRRIPGNTIYF. CDR3 nucleotide sequence: TGTGCCAGCGGCAGACGGATCCCTGGAAACACCATATATTTT.

The chain has TRBV19 and TRBJ2-1, with TRBD2 identical over 9 bases. V shed 6 bases and J 7 bases; nucleotides not matched to a gene: 10. Germline V CDR1 and CDR2: LNHDA, SQIVND (reference sequence). The CDR3 is made up of 15 amino acids. CDR3 in DNA: TGTGCCAGTAGCCAACTAGCGGGCCCTTCTAATGAGCAGTTCTTC. This sequence encodes CASSQLAGPSNEQFF.

The CDR3 protein is CSVRAGSKNIQYF. In DNA form, the CDR3 reads TGCAGCGTCCGCGCGGGATCCAAAAACATTCAGTACTTC. V gene TRBV29-1 combines with J gene TRBJ2-4, with D tentatively TRBD2 (6 bases). Between the trimmed V and J ends, which lost 6 bases and 2 bases, there was a span of 11 bases. CDR1 and CDR2 from the germline V gene are SQVTM and ANQGSEA. This CDR3 has 13 amino acids.

This chain joins TRBV5-5 and TRBJ2-7; tentatively, D is TRBD2 (5 bases). Trimming took 0 bases from V and 0 from J, leaving 10 bases between them. Germline values: CDR1 SGHKS, CDR2 YYEKEE (reference sequence). The CDR3 runs 15 residues. CDR3 DNA sequence: TGTGCCAGCAGCTTGGAGGGTAGCGTCTCCTACGAGCAGTACTTC. Translation gives CASSLEGSVSYEQYF.

The V and J genes are TRBV6-5 and TRBJ2-7, with 8 nucleotides matching TRBD2. This CDR3 has 14 residues. Germline values: CDR1 MNHEY, CDR2 SVGAGI. V trimming: 3 bases; J trimming: 6 bases; junction bases outside the gene matches: 7. CDR3 residues: CASSYSGTPGEQYF. The CDR3 DNA is TGTGCCAGCAGTTATAGCGGGACGCCGGGCGAGCAGTACTTC.

The chain carries TRBV25-1 and TRBJ2-2, with 9 bases identical to TRBD1. Germline V gene sequence: CDR1 MGHDK, CDR2 SYGVNS. This CDR3 is built from 17 residues. V dropped 0 bases and J dropped 5; count of bases not matched to a gene: 7. CDR3 nucleotides: TGTGCCAGCAGTGAATATTGGGGACAGGGAGGAACCGGGGAGCTGTTTTTT. Protein: CASSEYWGQGGTGELFF.

The chain uses TRBV11-3 and TRBJ1-5; D not certain. V was clipped by 1 base and J by 6 bases, with 7 bases between them. This CDR3 has 13 amino acids. CDR1 is SGHNT, CDR2 YENEEA, per germline. Written as DNA, the CDR3 is TGTGCCAGCAGCTTAGCTGGTGGTCAGCCCCAGCATTTT. This translates into CASSLAGGQPQHF.

In its sample, this clone was seen once. The rearrangement links TRBV7-9 to TRBJ2-7, with D perhaps assigned TRBD1 or TRBD2 (5 bases each). The germline V gene has CDR1 SEHNR and CDR2 FQNEAQ (reference sequence). The CDR3 sequence is 14 residues long. The germline V and J ends were trimmed by 3 bases and 0 bases, with 9 bases remaining between them. The CDR3 DNA follows: TGTGCCAGCAGCTTGAGGGGACCCTCCTACGAGCAGTACTTC. Translating gives CASSLRGPSYEQYF.

This clone was found a few times. This chain uses TRBV19 with TRBJ1-5, with D hard to call. CDR1 is LNHDA and CDR2 is SQIVND in the germline V gene (reference sequence). V gave up 5 bases and J gave up 9 bases, with 14 bases separating them. The CDR3 totals 13 residues. CDR3 region: CASSRGMGRPQHF. The CDR3 nucleotides read TGTGCCAGTAGTCGAGGGATGGGGAGGCCCCAGCATTTT.

This clone was counted once. This chain joins TRBV19 and TRBJ2-1; D call uncertain. This CDR3 comprises 12 residues. V dropped 10 bases and J dropped 9 bases, with 16 bases sitting between them. Germline V lookup: CDR1 LNHDA, CDR2 SQIVND (reference sequence). This CDR3 reads CATSSRISEQFF. The CDR3 region has the DNA TGTGCCACCAGCAGCCGGATCAGTGAGCAGTTCTTC.

In this sample, this clone turned up a few times. The chain recombines TRBV27 with TRBJ1-2; the match to TRBD1 covers 7 bases. Germline CDR1 and CDR2: MNHEY and SMNVEV (reference sequence). J was trimmed by 8 bases and V by 4 bases; bases with no gene match: 16. CDR3 length: 16 residues. The DNA of the CDR3 is TGTGCCAGCAGTTCCATGGGACAGCCAAAGGGTAGCGGCTACACCTTC. Protein sequence: CASSSMGQPKGSGYTF.

Only a few counts were recorded for this clone. The V and J genes are TRBV19 and TRBJ1-5; 7 nucleotides match TRBD1. Germline-derived CDR1 and CDR2 are LNHDA and SQIVND (reference sequence). The ends lost 6 bases at V and 0 bases at J; junction bases unmatched: 5. This CDR3 is built from 15 residues. The CDR3 loop is CASRGTAHSNQPQHF. CDR3 coding DNA: TGTGCCAGTAGGGGGACAGCTCATAGCAATCAGCCCCAGCATTTT. The variable domain in full, with the rest retrieved from reference TRBV19 and TRBJ1-5, is DGGITQSPKYLFRKEGQNVTLSCEQNLNHDAMYWYRQDPGQGLRLIYYSQIVNDFQKGDIAEGYSVSREKKESFPLTVTSAQKNPTAFYLCASRGTAHSNQPQHFGDGTRLSIL.

This chain uses TRBV5-1 with TRBJ1-2; D is possibly TRBD1 (5 bases). Germline V lookup: CDR1 SGHRS, CDR2 YFSETQ. V was cut by 3 bases and J by 4 bases, with 13 bases left in between. There are 14 residues in the CDR3. The CDR3 protein is CASSSTGTFYGYTF. In nucleotides, the CDR3 is TGCGCCAGCAGCTCGACCGGGACTTTCTATGGCTACACCTTC. The full variable domain, its missing parts supplied by reference TRBV5-1 and TRBJ1-2, is KAGVTQTPRYLIKTRGQQVTLSCSPISGHRSVSWYQQTPGQGLQFLFEYFSETQRNKGNFPGRFSGRQFSNSRSEMNVSTLELGDSALYLCASSSTGTFYGYTFGSGTRLTVV.

This chain links TRBV7-6 with TRBJ2-7, with 12 bases aligning to TRBD2. Per germline, CDR1 SGHVS and CDR2 FNYEAQ. This CDR3 region has 18 residues. J gave up 1 base and V 4 bases, and 11 bases lay outside the gene matches. CDR3 protein: CASSYRLAGDVGSYEQYF. DNA of the CDR3: TGTGCCAGCAGCTACCGACTAGCGGGAGACGTCGGATCCTACGAGCAGTACTTC.

The chain has TRBV9 and TRBJ2-5; no definite D call. CDR1 is SGDLS, CDR2 YYNGEE, per germline. V lost 0 bases and J lost 1, with 16 bases in between. The CDR3 contains 17 residues. The CDR3 region is CASSVDYLSRGQETQYF. CDR3 bases: TGTGCCAGCAGCGTAGATTATTTGTCCCGAGGCCAAGAGACCCAGTACTTC.

V gene TRBV19 combines with J gene TRBJ2-1; TRBD1 agrees at 10 bases. V shed 4 bases, J shed 8 bases, and the junction held 8 bases outside the gene matches. CDR1 LNHDA and CDR2 SQIVND come from the germline V gene (reference sequence). This CDR3 is built from 15 residues. CDR3 DNA: TGTGCCAGTAGTAAAAGACAGGGGGCGCGCGATGAGCAGTTCTTC. Its protein product is CASSKRQGARDEQFF.

The chain links TRBV7-4 to TRBJ2-4; D is unresolved. Germline V lookup: CDR1 SGHVT, CDR2 SQSDAQ. Trimming stripped 1 base from V and 0 bases from J, with 16 bases between. There are 18 residues in the CDR3. CDR3 bases: TGTGCCAGCAGCTTAGGCTCTGAGTTAACCATAGCCAAAAACATTCAGTACTTC. Translation: CASSLGSELTIAKNIQYF.

The chain employs TRBV18 and TRBJ2-3; 11 positions match TRBD2. This CDR3 comprises 19 residues. Germline V CDR1 and CDR2: KGHSH, LQKENI. Losses at the gene ends were 2 bases for V and 2 bases for J; bases not matched to a gene: 12. The CDR3 DNA sequence: TGTGCCAGCTCACCAGGGGGACTAGCGGACCAAATAGTCACAGATACGCAGTATTTT. Translating gives CASSPGGLADQIVTDTQYF.

The chain's CDR3 is CASSQRGGFGNTIYF. In nucleotides, the CDR3 is TGTGCCAGCAGTCAAAGGGGAGGTTTTGGAAACACCATATATTTT. V gene TRBV27 combines with J gene TRBJ1-3, with a weak D call TRBD1 (5 bases). CDR1 is MNHEY and CDR2 is SMNVEV in the germline V gene (reference sequence). V was trimmed by 5 bases and J by 3 bases, leaving 14 bases between them. The CDR3 consists of 15 residues.

This chain connects TRBV5-1 to TRBJ2-1, with unresolved D. CDR1 SGHRS and CDR2 YFSETQ come from the germline V gene. The CDR3 covers 11 residues. Trimming left V 4 bases short and J 4 bases short, with 3 bases between. CDR3 sequence (DNA): TGCGCCAGCAGCGAATACAATGAGCAGTTCTTC. Translation: CASSEYNEQFF.

The V and J genes are TRBV6-5 and TRBJ2-7; the match to TRBD2 covers 7 bases. Trimming removed 4 bases from V and 3 bases from J; junction bases left unmatched: 3. Per germline, CDR1 MNHEY and CDR2 SVGAGI. This CDR3 contains 13 residues. The CDR3 spells CASSSGTNYEQYF. CDR3 DNA: TGTGCCAGCAGTTCCGGGACTAACTACGAGCAGTACTTC.

This chain joins TRBV29-1 and TRBJ2-7; a possible D gene is TRBD1 (6 bases). Trimming removed 7 bases at V and 2 bases at J, with 12 bases between. The length of the CDR3 is 12 residues. In germline, CDR1 is SQVTM, CDR2 ANQGSEA. CDR3 in amino acids: CSAADSTYEQYF. The CDR3 DNA reads TGCAGCGCCGCGGACAGCACCTACGAGCAGTACTTC.